This T cell receptor (beta chain) is from a study of cytomegalovirus exposure and HLA in healthy donors. Study-wide context: The study placed approximately 81% of its approximately 360 genotyped donors in the Caucasian-associated ancestry cluster.

On this clone itself: What it binds is not known.

Study observations and caveats: In most subjects, TCR beta sequences reportedly gave accurate predictions of HLA-A and HLA-B alleles.

13 Jbeta primers and 60 Vbeta primers were used for the PCR. TCRdb keeps only in-frame clones here, not all; method: immunoSEQ multiplex PCR. The sample has approximately 89,000 clones; 81% are singletons. Healthy bone marrow donors made up the donors. At the time of sampling, donors were nominally healthy, though unrecorded immune exposures were likely. Trimming pared 4 bases from V and 5 bases from J, leaving 12 bases between. Germline lookup yields CDR1 LNHDA and CDR2 SQIVND (reference sequence). The CDR3 has 14 amino acids. The TCR was taken from a human donor in good health. This chain connects TRBV19 to TRBJ2-1; D may be TRBD2 (6 bases). The specimen sequenced was PBMCs. The CDR3 DNA is TGTGCCAGTAGTACGGGAGTATTGAACAATGAGCAGTTCTTC. Protein: CASSTGVLNNEQFF.